A single sample is the source of the 3 T cell receptor beta chains below, sequenced in a study of T cell responses to AZD1222 COVID-19 vaccine. Here immunoSEQ multiplex PCR was the method, and the copy in TCRdb shows in-frame clones only, minus some. This table holds around 67,000 clones, roughly 85% found once. Source: peripheral blood, taken 28 days after the second AZD1222 dose. Receptors were obtained from an adult who received the AZD1222 COVID-19 vaccine.

The chain employs TRBV19 and TRBJ1-5; the match to TRBD1 covers 7 bases. CDR3 length: 17 amino acids. The germline V gene has CDR1 LNHDA and CDR2 SQIVND (reference sequence). V dropped 3 bases and J dropped 6; count of bases not matched to a gene: 14. The CDR3 loop reads CASSIPVAGRGVQPQHF. The CDR3 DNA sequence: TGTGCCAGTAGTATCCCCGTCGCTGGCAGGGGGGTTCAGCCCCAGCATTTT.

This clone was recorded a few times. This rearrangement joins TRBV6-4 to TRBJ2-1; D is possibly TRBD2 (6 bases). The CDR3 is 16 amino acids. Deletions cut 0 bases from V and 7 bases from J, with 16 bases between. The germline V gene has CDR1 MRHNA and CDR2 SNTAGT. CDR3 DNA sequence: TGTGCCAGCAGTGACTCTGGCCACTGGGAGGCGAATGAGCAGTTCTTC. It specifies CASSDSGHWEANEQFF.

This sequence joins TRBV10-3 and TRBJ2-3; 9 bases map to TRBD1. Trimming cost V 0 bases and J 4 bases; bases outside gene matches: 5. Germline V gene data show CDR1 as ENHRY and CDR2 as SYGVKD. The CDR3 has 16 residues. CDR3: CAISESTGQGPDTQYF. The CDR3, as DNA: TGTGCCATCAGTGAGTCAACGGGACAGGGTCCAGATACGCAGTATTTT.